The TCR beta chain under discussion was sequenced for a study of T and B cells in COVID-19 patients. Background on the study: COVID-19 patients gave peripheral blood either during active infection or after recovery. Most recovered patients had mild to moderate COVID-19 treated as outpatients.

The CDR3 is 14 amino acids. The V and J ends lost 5 bases and 5 bases respectively, with 15 bases between them. CDR1 and CDR2 from the germline V gene are SEHNR and FQNEAQ (reference sequence). Each TRB amplification used about 220-500 ng of genomic DNA from blood. Points on this clonotype: Its antigen is not identified.

BIOMED2 TRB-A/B primer pools were used in multiplex TRB PCR. Via MiXCR, TCRdb re-called the multiplex PCR reads, giving one row per CDR3 protein. The sample consists of thousands of distinct CDR3 sequences, about 30% of them appearing once. Study results and caveats: Patients with COVID-19 reportedly showed strongly skewed T cell receptor beta variable and joining gene usage. Sorted SARS-CoV-2-responsive or tetramer+ T cells and CD4+, regulatory and CD8+ subsets were not yet sequenced.

Material: blood. This TCR derives from a human donor with active COVID-19. The V and J genes are TRBV7-9 and TRBJ2-5, with D possibly TRBD1 on 6 matching bases. The CDR3 here is CASSLTGYRETQYF. CDR3 sequence (DNA): TGTGCCAGCAGCCTTACAGGGTACAGGGAGACCCAGTACTTC.